The text below deals with one T cell receptor beta chain. What it binds is not known. Described treatment: 15 to 20 received Ad26.COV2.S at low or high dose, single or two shots; five or six received placebo; per-sample allocation not given. The samples were gathered on day 63 after the first injection of vaccine or placebo. Clones were sequenced by immunoSEQ multiplex PCR, and TCRdb holds only the in-frame ones, with some missing. The repertoire holds about 460,000 clones, with around 89% as singletons. This record belongs to a study of Ad26.COV2.S vaccination and SARS-CoV-2 variants. Overall study: The donor was enrolled in the Ad26.COV2.S arm of the COV1001 trial. Study-wide results and caveats: Analytic work on TCR breadth and depth might have understated the full extent of total T cell responses. Across vaccine and placebo recipients, the breadth of non-spike TCRs was similar.

Trimming took 0 bases from V and 3 from J, leaving 11 bases between them. The length of the CDR3 is 15 residues. The V gene's germline CDR1 is MGHRA and CDR2 YSYEKL. This specimen was peripheral blood, taken in a trial of Ad26.COV2.S vaccine versus placebo. This clonotype was obtained from a person aged 18 to 65 who received the Ad26.COV2.S COVID-19 vaccine or a placebo. J is TRBJ1-1 and V is TRBV4-1; possible D gene TRBD1, 5 bases. The CDR3 protein is CASSQDTRGDTEAFF. CDR3 in DNA: TGCGCCAGCAGCCAAGATACCCGGGGCGACACTGAAGCTTTCTTT.